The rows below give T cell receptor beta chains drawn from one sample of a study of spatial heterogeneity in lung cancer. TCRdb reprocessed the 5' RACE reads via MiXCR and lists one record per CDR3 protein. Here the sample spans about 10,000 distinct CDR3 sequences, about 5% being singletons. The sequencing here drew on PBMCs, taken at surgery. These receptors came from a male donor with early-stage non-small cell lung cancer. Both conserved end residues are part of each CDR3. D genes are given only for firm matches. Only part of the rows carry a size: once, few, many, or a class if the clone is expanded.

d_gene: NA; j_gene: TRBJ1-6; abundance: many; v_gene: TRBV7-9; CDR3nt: TGTGCCAGCAGCTCAGGAGATTCACCCCTCCACTTT; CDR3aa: CASSSGDSPLHF
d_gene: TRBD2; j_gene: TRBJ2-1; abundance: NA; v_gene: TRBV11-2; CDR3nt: TGTGCCAGCAGCATGAACGCCGGGACTAGCGGGAGAAATGAGCAGTTCTTC; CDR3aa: CASSMNAGTSGRNEQFF
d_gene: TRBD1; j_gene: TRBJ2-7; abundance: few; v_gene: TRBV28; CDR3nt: TGTGCCAGCAGTGCTAAGACTCAGGGGGCGCAAGGCTTCCACGAGCAGTACTTC; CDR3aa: CASSAKTQGAQGFHEQYF
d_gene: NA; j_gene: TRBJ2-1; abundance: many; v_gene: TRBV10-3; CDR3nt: TGTGCCATCACGACCGGGACGGCACGGAATGAGCAGTTCTTC; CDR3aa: CAITTGTARNEQFF
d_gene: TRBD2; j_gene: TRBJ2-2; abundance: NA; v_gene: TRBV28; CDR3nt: TGTGCCAGCAGTATGGGGGGGTCGAACACCGGGGAGCTGTTTTTT; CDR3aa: CASSMGGSNTGELFF
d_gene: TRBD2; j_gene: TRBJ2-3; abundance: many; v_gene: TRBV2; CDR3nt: TGTGCCAGCAGTGAAGCGAAGGTTAGCGGGAGTGTTAAGCAGTATTTT; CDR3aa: CASSEAKVSGSVKQYF
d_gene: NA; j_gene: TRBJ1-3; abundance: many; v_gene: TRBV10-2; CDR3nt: TGCGCCAGCAGTGAGTCGGGCGGAAACACCATATATTTT; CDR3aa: CASSESGGNTIYF
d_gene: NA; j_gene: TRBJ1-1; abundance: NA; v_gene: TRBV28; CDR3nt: TGTGCCAGCAGCCGATACGACAGGCGCACTGAAGCTTTCTTT; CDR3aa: CASSRYDRRTEAFF
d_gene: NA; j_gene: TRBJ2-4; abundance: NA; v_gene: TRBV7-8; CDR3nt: TGTGCCAGCAGCTCGAACAGGGGGGGAAACATTCAGTACTTC; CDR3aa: CASSSNRGGNIQYF
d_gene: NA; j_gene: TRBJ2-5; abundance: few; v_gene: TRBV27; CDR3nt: TGTGCCAGCACCCCTACAGGATCCCAAGAGACCCAGTACTTC; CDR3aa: CASTPTGSQETQYF
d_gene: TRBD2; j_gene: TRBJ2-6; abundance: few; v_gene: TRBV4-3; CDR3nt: TGCGCCAGCAGCCGCGGACTAGCGGGGGTCTCTGGGGCCAACGTCCCGACTTTC; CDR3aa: CASSRGLAGVSGANVPTF
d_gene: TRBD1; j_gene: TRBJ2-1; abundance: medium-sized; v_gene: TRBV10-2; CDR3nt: TGCGCCAGCCAAGGGGACAGTGATGAGCAGTTCTTC; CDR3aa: CASQGDSDEQFF